This note documents a single TCR beta chain sequence. No antigen is known for it. This record comes from a study of cytomegalovirus exposure and HLA in healthy donors. Study-level results: According to the study, approximately 150 TCR beta chains were cytomegalovirus-associated. A classifier reportedly called cytomegalovirus status with high sensitivity and specificity. For TCR beta chains, V- and J-gene trimming was later linked to a missense DCLRE1C variant.

The primer mix had 60 Vbeta and 13 Jbeta primers. Original handling: Later, an analysis found 80 million or so unique TCR beta chains, and roughly 10 million of these were shared. Profiling relied on immunoSEQ multiplex PCR, and the TCRdb table lists in-frame clones only, not all of them. V and J calls plus clone size are reproduced from that table; the DNA served to infer D and trimming. Of 150,000 to 200,000 clones in the sample, more than 75% are singletons; the top ten hold about 2%. The germline V gene has CDR1 MGHDK and CDR2 SYGVNS. The V and J ends lost 3 bases and 5 bases respectively, with 15 bases between them. This CDR3 has 15 residues.

The sequencing input was PBMCs. The rearrangement joins TRBV25-1 to TRBJ2-3; D is possibly TRBD2 (6 bases). The receptor's source is a man between 18 and 35 years old in good health and CMV-seropositive. The CDR3 DNA is TGTGCCAGCAGTGAGAGTCGGGGGAGAGGAGATACGCAGTATTTT. This encodes CASSESRGRGDTQYF.